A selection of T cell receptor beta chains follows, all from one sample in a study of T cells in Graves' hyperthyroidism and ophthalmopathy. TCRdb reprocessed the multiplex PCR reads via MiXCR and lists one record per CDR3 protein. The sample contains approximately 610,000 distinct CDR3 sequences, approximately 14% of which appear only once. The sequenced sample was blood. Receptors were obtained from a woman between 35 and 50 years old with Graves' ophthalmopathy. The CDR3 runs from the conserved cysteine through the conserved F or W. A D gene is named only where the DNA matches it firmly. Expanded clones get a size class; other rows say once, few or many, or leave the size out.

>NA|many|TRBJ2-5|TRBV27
CASSTTRGIVQSTQYF
TGTGCCAGCAGTACCACGAGGGGGATCGTGCAGAGCACCCAGTACTTC
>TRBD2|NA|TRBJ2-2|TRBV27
CASSPSGLAGGYGELFF
TGTGCCAGCAGTCCTTCGGGACTAGCGGGAGGGTACGGGGAGCTGTTTTTT
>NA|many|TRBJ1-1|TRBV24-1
CATSDTNTEAFF
TGTGCCACCAGTGACACGAACACTGAAGCTTTCTTT
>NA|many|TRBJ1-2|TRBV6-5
CASRTGLSGYTF
TGTGCCAGCAGAACAGGGTTATCCGGCTACACCTTC
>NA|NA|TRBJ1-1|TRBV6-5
CASSYSEGNRAFF
TGTGCCAGCAGTTACTCGGAGGGGAACAGAGCTTTCTTT
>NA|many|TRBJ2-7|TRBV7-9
CASSLGRTGEQYF
TGTGCCAGCAGCTTAGGGCGGACGGGGGAGCAGTACTTC
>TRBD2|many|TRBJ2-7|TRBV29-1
CSATSGNSYEQYF
TGCAGCGCAACTAGCGGGAACTCCTACGAGCAGTACTTC
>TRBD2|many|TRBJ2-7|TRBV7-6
CASSFGLAGLGDSYEQYF
TGTGCCAGCAGCTTCGGACTAGCGGGGTTGGGGGACTCCTACGAGCAGTACTTC
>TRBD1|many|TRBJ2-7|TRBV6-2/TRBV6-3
CASRDRGVREQYF
TGTGCCAGCCGGGACAGGGGAGTCCGGGAGCAGTACTTC
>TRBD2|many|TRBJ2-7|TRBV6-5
CASSFSGRIDEQYF
TGTGCCAGCAGTTTTAGCGGGAGGATCGACGAGCAGTACTTC
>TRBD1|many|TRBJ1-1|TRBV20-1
CSASTGTGNTEAFF
TGCAGTGCTAGCACTGGGACAGGCAACACTGAAGCTTTCTTT
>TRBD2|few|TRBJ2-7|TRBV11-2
CASSYPGTSGFFYEQYF
TGTGCCAGCAGCTACCCCGGGACTAGCGGGTTTTTCTACGAGCAGTACTTC
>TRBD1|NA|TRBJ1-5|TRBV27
CASWGTGGSNQPQHF
TGTGCCAGCTGGGGGACAGGGGGCAGCAATCAGCCCCAGCATTTT
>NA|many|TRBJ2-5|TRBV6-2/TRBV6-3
CATKGLGETQYF
TGTGCCACTAAAGGGCTAGGAGAGACCCAGTACTTC
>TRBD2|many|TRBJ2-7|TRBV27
CASMSGGSSGAYEQYF
TGTGCCAGTATGTCGGGGGGGTCTAGCGGGGCATACGAGCAGTACTTC
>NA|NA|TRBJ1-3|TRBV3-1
CASSQSGLGNTIYF
TGTGCCAGCAGCCAGTCGGGACTTGGAAACACCATATATTTT
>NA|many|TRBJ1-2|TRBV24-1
CATSDRAVDGYTF
TGTGCCACCAGTGACCGGGCCGTTGATGGCTACACCTTC
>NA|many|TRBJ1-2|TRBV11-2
CASSRRSYGYTF
TGTGCCAGCAGCAGGCGGTCCTATGGCTACACCTTC
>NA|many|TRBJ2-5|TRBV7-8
CASSSQRAPGIETQYF
TGTGCCAGCAGTTCTCAGCGGGCCCCGGGGATCGAGACCCAGTACTTC
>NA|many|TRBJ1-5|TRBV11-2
CASSRELEFLPEHQPQHF
TGTGCCAGCAGCCGTGAGTTAGAATTTCTCCCAGAACATCAGCCCCAGCATTTT
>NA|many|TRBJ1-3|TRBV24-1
CATSDSRRTGINTIYF
TGTGCCACCAGTGACTCCCGACGGACTGGGATAAACACCATATATTTT
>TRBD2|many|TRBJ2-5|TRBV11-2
CASSPFGPSGDQETQYF
TGTGCCAGCAGCCCGTTTGGCCCTAGCGGGGACCAAGAGACCCAGTACTTC
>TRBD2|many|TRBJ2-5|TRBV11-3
CASSLVAGEETQYF
TGTGCCAGCAGCTTAGTAGCGGGAGAGGAGACCCAGTACTTC
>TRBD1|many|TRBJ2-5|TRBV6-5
CASSGDRGFSETQYF
TGTGCCAGCAGCGGGGACAGGGGATTTTCGGAGACCCAGTACTTC
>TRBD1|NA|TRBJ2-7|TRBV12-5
CASGLFPGQTYEQYF
TGTGCTAGTGGTTTATTCCCGGGACAGACCTACGAGCAGTACTTC
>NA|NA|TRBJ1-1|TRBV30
CAWSESLNTEAFF
TGTGCCTGGAGTGAATCCCTAAACACTGAAGCTTTCTTT
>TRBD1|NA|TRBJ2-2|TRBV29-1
CSVAGTVNTGELFF
TGCAGCGTAGCCGGGACAGTGAACACCGGGGAGCTGTTTTTT
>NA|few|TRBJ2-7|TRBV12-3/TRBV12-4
CASSEQGNGYEQYF
TGTGCCAGCAGTGAACAGGGAAACGGCTACGAGCAGTACTTC
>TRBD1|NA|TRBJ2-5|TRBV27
CASSFKNRGWNQETQYF
TGTGCCAGCAGTTTCAAAAACAGGGGGTGGAACCAAGAGACCCAGTACTTC
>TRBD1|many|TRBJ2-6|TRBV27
CASQPTGTGSPGANVLTF
TGTGCCAGCCAACCTACCGGGACAGGGTCGCCTGGGGCCAACGTCCTGACTTTC
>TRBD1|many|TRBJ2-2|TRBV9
CASSRSGQGRGGELFF
TGTGCCAGCAGCCGCTCCGGACAGGGAAGGGGCGGGGAGCTGTTTTTT
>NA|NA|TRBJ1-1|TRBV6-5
CASSSQGSTEALF
TGTGCCAGCAGTTCGCAGGGAAGCACTGAAGCTCTCTTT
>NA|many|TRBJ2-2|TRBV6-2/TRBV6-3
CASSYDRTGELFF
TGTGCCAGCAGCTATGACAGGACCGGGGAGCTGTTTTTT
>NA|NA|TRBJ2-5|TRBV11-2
CASSPTTFVTETQYF
TGTGCCAGCAGCCCCACTACGTTCGTAACGGAGACCCAGTACTTC
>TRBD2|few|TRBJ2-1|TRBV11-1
CASSHRLAGGPSQFF
TGTGCCAGCAGCCACCGACTAGCGGGAGGGCCGTCGCAGTTCTTC
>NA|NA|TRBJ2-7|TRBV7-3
CASSLNSGMGVTTQQYF
TGTGCCAGCAGCTTAAATTCCGGGATGGGGGTCACTACTCAGCAGTACTTC
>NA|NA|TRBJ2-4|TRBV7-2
CASSKPGLAKNIQYF
TGTGCCAGCAGCAAACCGGGACTAGCCAAAAACATTCAGTACTTC